The present TCR beta chain was sequenced within a study of regulatory T cells in long-lasting Graves disease. The TCR beta library used iRepertoire HTBI primers with Arm-PCR amplification of CDR3. From the multiplex PCR reads, TCRdb called clonotypes with MiXCR, one entry per CDR3 protein. The sample lists 500,000 to 700,000 distinct CDR3 sequences, around 32% occurring once. This CDR3 contains 18 residues. Losses at the gene ends were 1 base for V and 3 bases for J; bases not matched to a gene: 12. CDR1 is MDHEN and CDR2 is SYDVKM in the germline V gene. Time point given: persistent/refractory GD, antithyroid drugs over 5 years with positive TRAb. RNA isolated from PBMCs was used to make the TCR library. With regard to this clonotype: This may stem from a read error, because a much larger clone lies one nucleotide away.

Sequenced material: peripheral blood mononuclear cells (PBMCs), taken when the disease was refractory, from a patient treated with antithyroid drugs. The rearrangement joins TRBV28 to TRBJ1-1; 9 bases are shared with TRBD1. This receptor was obtained from a female donor with Graves disease. The CDR3 region is CASSLLRTGVDGYTEAFF. The CDR3 nucleotides are TGTGCCAGCAGTTTATTGCGGACAGGGGTTGATGGGTACACTGAAGCTTTCTTT.